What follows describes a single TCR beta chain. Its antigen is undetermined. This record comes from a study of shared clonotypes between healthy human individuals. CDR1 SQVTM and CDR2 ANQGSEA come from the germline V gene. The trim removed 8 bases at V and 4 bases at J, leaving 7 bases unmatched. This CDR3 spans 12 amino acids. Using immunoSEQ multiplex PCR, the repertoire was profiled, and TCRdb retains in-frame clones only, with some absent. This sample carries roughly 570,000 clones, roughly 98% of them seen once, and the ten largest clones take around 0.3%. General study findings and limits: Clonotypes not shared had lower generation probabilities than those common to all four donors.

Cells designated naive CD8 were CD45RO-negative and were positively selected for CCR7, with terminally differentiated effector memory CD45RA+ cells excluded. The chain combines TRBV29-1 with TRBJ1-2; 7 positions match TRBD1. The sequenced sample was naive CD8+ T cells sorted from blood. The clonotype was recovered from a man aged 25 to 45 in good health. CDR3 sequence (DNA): TGCAGCTCCCGGGACAGCGGCTATGGCTACACCTTC. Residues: CSSRDSGYGYTF. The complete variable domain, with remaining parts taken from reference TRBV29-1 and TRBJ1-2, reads SAVISQKPSRDICQRGTSLTIQCQVDSQVTMMFWYRQQPGQSLTLIATANQGSEATYESGFVIDKFPISRPNLTFSTLTVSNMSPEDSSIYLCSSRDSGYGYTFGSGTRLTVV.